These T cell receptor beta chains were read from a single sample in a study of blood T cell repertoires in COVID-19. Clones were sequenced by immunoSEQ multiplex PCR, and TCRdb holds only the in-frame ones, with some missing. The sample carries over 250,000 clones, 88% recorded once. The sequenced sample was peripheral blood. These receptors were obtained from a man in his sixties who had recovered from COVID-19. CDR3s include the opening cysteine and the closing phenylalanine or tryptophan. D genes are given only for firm matches. Some rows have no size entry. The others give once, few or many, or a class for an expanded clone.

J: TRBJ2-1; D: NA; V: TRBV5-1; size: NA; CDR3: CASSGTSSSYNEQFF; DNA: TGCGCCAGCAGCGGTACTAGTTCCTCCTACAATGAGCAGTTCTTC
J: TRBJ2-3; D: TRBD2; V: TRBV6-5; size: NA; CDR3: CASSPLAGFTDTQYF; DNA: TGTGCCAGCAGTCCACTAGCGGGGTTCACAGATACGCAGTATTTT
J: TRBJ2-1; D: TRBD1; V: TRBV18; size: NA; CDR3: CASSPQGQGAGNEQFF; DNA: TGTGCCAGCTCACCGCAGGGACAGGGGGCGGGCAATGAGCAGTTCTTC
J: TRBJ2-1; D: TRBD1; V: TRBV5-5; size: NA; CDR3: CASSFTGDRASYNEQFF; DNA: TGTGCCAGCAGCTTTACAGGGGATAGGGCCTCCTACAATGAGCAGTTCTTC
J: TRBJ2-7; D: NA; V: TRBV12-5; size: NA; CDR3: CASATANYEQYF; DNA: TGTGCTAGTGCCACTGCCAACTACGAGCAGTACTTC
J: TRBJ2-7; D: NA; V: TRBV29-1; size: NA; CDR3: CSVAAGTPYEQYF; DNA: TGCAGCGTCGCAGCCGGGACACCTTACGAGCAGTACTTC
J: TRBJ2-7; D: TRBD2; V: TRBV20-1; size: NA; CDR3: CSASGLAGGQNEQYF; DNA: TGCAGTGCTAGTGGACTAGCGGGGGGGCAAAACGAGCAGTACTTC
J: TRBJ2-1; D: TRBD2; V: TRBV30; size: NA; CDR3: CAWTSGGAYEQFF; DNA: TGTGCCTGGACTAGCGGGGGGGCGTATGAGCAGTTCTTC
J: TRBJ2-3; D: TRBD2; V: TRBV5-1; size: NA; CDR3: CASSLDWTSGVTQYF; DNA: TGCGCCAGCAGCTTGGACTGGACTAGCGGGGTTACGCAGTATTTT
J: TRBJ2-1; D: TRBD2; V: TRBV4-1; size: NA; CDR3: CASSQDSAGGRFEQFF; DNA: TGCGCCAGCAGCCAAGACTCTGCGGGGGGTCGTTTTGAGCAGTTCTTC
J: TRBJ2-5; D: NA; V: TRBV30; size: NA; CDR3: CAWSHLETQYF; DNA: TGTGCCTGGAGTCACTTGGAGACCCAGTACTTC
J: TRBJ2-7; D: TRBD1; V: TRBV3-1/TRBV3-2; size: NA; CDR3: CASSRGQGYEQYF; DNA: TGTGCCAGCAGCCGCGGACAGGGCTACGAGCAGTACTTC
J: TRBJ1-5; D: TRBD1; V: TRBV5-1; size: NA; CDR3: CASSFGQGGQPQHF; DNA: TGCGCCAGCAGCTTCGGACAGGGCGGGCAGCCCCAGCATTTT
J: TRBJ1-1; D: NA; V: TRBV12-5; size: NA; CDR3: CASGEIQGLPQAFF; DNA: TGTGCTAGTGGTGAGATTCAGGGGTTACCTCAAGCTTTCTTT
J: TRBJ1-2; D: NA; V: TRBV3-1/TRBV3-2; size: NA; CDR3: CASSQDPRAGLRSYGYTF; DNA: TGTGCCAGCAGCCAAGACCCTCGCGCGGGCCTCAGGTCCTATGGCTACACCTTC
J: TRBJ2-5; D: TRBD1; V: TRBV9; size: NA; CDR3: CASSTLDRGLGKTQYF; DNA: TGTGCCAGCAGCACCCTGGACAGGGGGTTGGGGAAGACCCAGTACTTC
J: TRBJ2-2; D: NA; V: TRBV7-2; size: NA; CDR3: CASSLNRDYTGELFF; DNA: TGTGCCAGCAGCCTTAACAGGGATTACACCGGGGAGCTGTTTTTT
J: TRBJ2-5; D: TRBD1; V: TRBV7-2; size: once; CDR3: CASSVTGADLETQYF; DNA: TGTGCCAGCAGCGTAACAGGGGCCGACTTGGAGACCCAGTACTTC
J: TRBJ1-4; D: NA; V: TRBV15; size: NA; CDR3: CATSRDRGVEKLFF; DNA: TGTGCCACCAGCAGAGACAGGGGAGTTGAAAAACTGTTTTTT
J: TRBJ1-1; D: NA; V: TRBV6-5; size: NA; CDR3: CASTRTENTEAFF; DNA: TGTGCCAGCACCAGGACAGAGAACACTGAAGCTTTCTTT
J: TRBJ2-7; D: NA; V: TRBV6-5; size: NA; CDR3: CASTYSAQGSYEQYF; DNA: TGTGCCAGCACCTATTCTGCACAGGGATCGTACGAGCAGTACTTC
J: TRBJ2-3; D: TRBD2; V: TRBV19; size: NA; CDR3: CASSRLAGVGTDTQYF; DNA: TGTGCCAGTAGTAGACTAGCGGGGGTAGGAACAGATACGCAGTATTTT